A single sample gave rise to the 11 T cell receptor beta chains below, sequenced in a study of T cell responses to AZD1222 COVID-19 vaccine. Profiled with immunoSEQ multiplex PCR; TCRdb holds only in-frame clones, not every one. The sample holds around 150,000 clones, 90% seen once. The starting material was peripheral blood, obtained 28 days after the second AZD1222 dose. Source of these receptors: an adult who received the AZD1222 COVID-19 vaccine.

The rearrangement links TRBV12-3 or TRBV12-4 to TRBJ1-1; D unresolved. CDR3 length: 13 amino acids. Trimming stripped 1 base from V and 0 bases from J, with 3 bases between. CDR3 loop: CASSLVVNTEAFF. The CDR3 DNA sequence: TGTGCCAGCAGTTTAGTGGTGAACACTGAAGCTTTCTTT.

The gene calls are TRBV4-1 and TRBJ2-7; 7 bases match TRBD2. This CDR3 has 16 amino acids. With V trimmed by 3 bases and J by 2 bases, 10 bases remained unmatched. Germline V gives CDR1 MGHRA, CDR2 YSYEKL. The CDR3 sequence is CASSQRPEGLAYEQYF. The CDR3 bases are TGCGCCAGCAGCCAGAGACCGGAAGGACTAGCCTACGAGCAGTACTTC.

The rearrangement joins TRBV20-1 to TRBJ1-2; D unclear. Germline V gene sequence: CDR1 DFQATT, CDR2 SNEGSKA (reference sequence). The CDR3 covers 13 residues. V was trimmed by 3 bases and J by 2 bases, leaving 10 bases between them. The CDR3 is CSASEPGNYGYTF. The DNA of the CDR3 is TGCAGTGCTAGTGAGCCGGGAAACTATGGCTACACCTTC.

The chain carries TRBV4-1 and TRBJ1-1; D remains unclear. With 0 bases removed from V and 5 bases from J, the gap between germline ends came to 10 bases. CDR3 length equals 14 residues. The germline V gene has CDR1 MGHRA and CDR2 YSYEKL. CDR3 amino acids: CASSQEVVRTEAFF. In nucleotides, the CDR3 is TGCGCCAGCAGCCAAGAAGTCGTCCGGACTGAAGCTTTCTTT.

The genes are TRBV6-5 and TRBJ2-7; D is perhaps TRBD2 (5 bases). This CDR3 is 13 amino acids long. V lost 0 bases and J lost 2, with 5 bases in between. CDR1 is MNHEY and CDR2 is SVGAGI in the germline V gene. The CDR3, as DNA: TGTGCCAGCAGTTACTCGAGGGCCTACGAGCAGTACTTC. This sequence encodes CASSYSRAYEQYF.

This clone was seen just once. The V gene is TRBV4-1, the J gene TRBJ1-1; unclear D gene. Trimming took 2 bases from V and 6 from J, leaving 7 bases between them. CDR1 and CDR2 from the germline V gene are MGHRA and YSYEKL. The CDR3 totals 12 residues. CDR3 protein: CASSQNEPEAFF. The CDR3 nucleotides are TGCGCCAGCAGCCAAAATGAACCTGAAGCTTTCTTT.

The J gene is TRBJ1-1, the V gene TRBV6-4; D might be TRBD1 (5 bases). The CDR3 is 15 residues long. Trimming shortened V by 10 bases and J by 4 bases, and 22 bases separated the two germline ends. Germline V lookup: CDR1 MRHNA, CDR2 SNTAGT. CDR3 residues: CATDRGAKGSTEAFF. DNA of the CDR3: TGTGCCACCGACCGGGGCGCTAAAGGGAGCACTGAAGCTTTCTTT.

The V gene is TRBV4-2, the J gene TRBJ2-2; 8 bases are shared with TRBD1. V was clipped by 4 bases and J by 3 bases; unmatched bases: 10. The CDR3 is 17 residues long. The germline V gene encodes CDR1 LGHNA and CDR2 YNFKEQ. CDR3 protein: CASSPWTGWEDTGELFF. For the CDR3, the DNA is TGTGCCAGCAGCCCCTGGACAGGGTGGGAGGACACCGGGGAGCTGTTTTTT.

The chain recombines TRBV18 with TRBJ2-5; 9 positions agree with TRBD1. V shed 3 bases, J shed 5 bases, and the junction held 13 bases outside the gene matches. The germline V gene encodes CDR1 KGHSH and CDR2 LQKENI. This CDR3 spans 17 amino acids. The CDR3, as DNA: TGTGCCAGCTCACCCCTTCCGGGACAGGGAAATGAGGAGACCCAGTACTTC. This translates into CASSPLPGQGNEETQYF.

This chain links TRBV5-1 with TRBJ1-1, with D maybe TRBD1 (6 bases). Germline V gene sequence: CDR1 SGHRS, CDR2 YFSETQ. This CDR3 comprises 16 residues. Trimming took off 0 bases at V and 2 bases at J, with 14 bases between the two ends. The CDR3 reads CASSLGVQGGNTEAFF. The DNA for the CDR3 is TGCGCCAGCAGCTTGGGAGTACAGGGCGGCAACACTGAAGCTTTCTTT.

The chain couples TRBV6-5 to TRBJ1-2; 10 bases agree with TRBD1. CDR1 and CDR2 (germline): MNHEY, SVGAGI. The CDR3 spans 15 residues. The V segment lost 7 bases and the J segment 6 bases; nucleotides outside the gene matches: 11. CDR3 region: CASIKTTGGLNGYTF. The CDR3 DNA sequence: TGTGCCAGCATCAAAACGACAGGGGGCTTAAATGGCTACACCTTC.